Presented here are 31 T cell receptor beta chains from one specimen sequenced in a study of tumor-infiltrating lymphocytes in primary liver carcinoma. A constant-region primer primed TCR beta cDNA synthesis from around 500 ng of total RNA. Slightly modified ARM-PCR, run as three nested multiplex PCR rounds, produced the TCR beta libraries. Researchers ran the first two PCR rounds for roughly 11 cycles each with TRBV1-TRBV30 forward primers and a C-beta reverse primer. A single record per CDR3 protein comes from TCRdb applying MiXCR to the multiplex PCR reads. The sample carries 320,000 or so distinct CDR3 sequences, more than 55% recorded once. Alongside blood RNA obtained from unsorted whole blood, germline DNA was also extracted. The specimen sequenced was peripheral blood. All receptors derive from a man aged 35 to 55 with primary liver carcinoma and hepatitis B virus infection.

Concerning this clonotype: Because the CDR3's place on the DNA is in doubt, the DNA is left out and the CDR3 is given as listed by TCRdb. The J gene is TRBJ2-3, the V gene TRBV11-2; the table's D call, TRBD2, has no DNA check behind it. Per germline, CDR1 SGHAT and CDR2 FQNNGV. The CDR3 is 17 amino acids long, termini counted. This chain's CDR3 is CASSRVGSGAGTDTRYF.

Of note for this clonotype: Since a much larger clone is just one base distant, this may be a read error. The chain has TRBV6-5 and TRBJ1-6; D is possibly TRBD1 (5 bases). CDR1 MNHEY and CDR2 SVGAGI come from the germline V gene. The CDR3 is made up of 19 amino acids. The CDR3 sequence: CASSYSGEGVGSYNSPLLF. CDR3 coding DNA: TGTGCCAGCAGTTACTCAGGGGAGGGCGTTGGCTCCTATAATTCACCCCTCCTCTTT.

As for this clonotype: One end of the junction fails to match germline, which may point to a read error. The chain joins TRBV11-1 to TRBJ2-1; possibly TRBD1 for D (6 bases). From germline, CDR1 is SGHAT and CDR2 FQDESV (reference sequence). The CDR3 runs to 16 residues. The CDR3 sequence: CASSFIPGTFVNGQIF. CDR3 in DNA: TGTGCCAGCAGCTTCATCCCCGGGACATTCGTAAATGGGCAGATCTTC. Using reference TRBV11-1 and TRBJ2-1 for the parts outside the CDR3, the full variable domain is EAEVAQSPRYKITEKSQAVAFWCDPISGHATLYWYRQILGQGPELLVQFQDESVVDDSQLPKDRFSAERLKGVDSTLKIQPAELGDSAMYLCASSFIPGTFVNGQIFGPGTRLTVL.

Details on this clonotype: Given a much more abundant clone one base away, this may be a read error. The chain carries TRBV12-3 or TRBV12-4 and TRBJ1-3, with D hard to call. CDR3 length: 16 residues. CDR3 nucleotides: TGTGCCAGCAGTTTCCGACTGATGAGGTCTGGAAACACCTTATATTTT. It specifies CASSFRLMRSGNTLYF.

Concerning this clonotype itself: An end of the junction does not agree with germline; a read error may underlie this. The chain has TRBV30 and TRBJ2-5; D is perhaps TRBD2 (6 bases). The CDR3 has 14 amino acids. Germline V CDR1 and CDR2: GTSNPN, SVGIG (reference sequence). The CDR3, as DNA: TGTGCCTGCCCATCCCGTACTAGCCAAGAGACCCAGAACTTC. Translation: CACPSRTSQETQNF. The whole variable domain, remainder taken from reference TRBV30 and TRBJ2-5, is SQTIHQWPATLVQPVGSPLSLECTVEGTSNPNLYWYRQAAGRGLQLLFYSVGIGQISSEVPQNLSASRPQDRQFILSSKKLLLSDSGFYLCACPSRTSQETQNFGPGTRLLVL.

To note about this clonotype: In this CDR3 the conserved last residue, phenylalanine or tryptophan, is missing, so a read error is likely. The DNA is left out, because the CDR3 cannot be placed on it with certainty; the CDR3 is given as TCRdb lists it. The V and J genes are TRBV29-1 and TRBJ2-7; the table's D gene call, TRBD1, was not cross checked with the DNA. With termini counted, the CDR3 has 12 amino acids. Per germline, CDR1 SQVTM and CDR2 ANQGSEA. The CDR3 here is CSIEFTQGKVDL.

Concerning this clonotype itself: With a much larger clone just one base away, this may be a read error. The V and J genes are TRBV10-2 and TRBJ2-5, with D possibly called TRBD1 or TRBD2 (5 bases each). The CDR3 runs 14 residues. The V gene lost 2 bases and the J gene lost 4 bases, with 11 bases spanning the gap. Germline CDR1 is WSHSY and CDR2 is SAAADI. The CDR3 is CASSETKGRETQYF. DNA for the CDR3: TGCGCCAGCAGTGAGACCAAGGGGAGAGAGACCCAGTACTTC.

This clonotype was counted only a few times. The CDR3 does not end in the conserved phenylalanine or tryptophan, so this is likely a read error. The CDR3 DNA sequence: TGTGCCAGCTACAGGACAGGGAGCACTGAAGCTTTCTTA. Translation gives CASYRTGSTEAFL. The chain links TRBV12-3 or TRBV12-4 to TRBJ1-1; 8 bases align to TRBD1. This CDR3 spans 13 amino acids. After removal of 8 bases from V and 4 bases from J, the junction contained 6 bases not matched to a gene.

CDR3 coding DNA: TGTGCCTGGAGTGTAATACGCGGGTTCTACTCTGGGGCCAACGTCCTGACTTTC. The encoded protein is CAWSVIRGFYSGANVLTF. The chain links TRBV30 to TRBJ2-6; D possibly corresponds to TRBD2 (5 bases). Germline assignment: CDR1 GTSNPN and CDR2 SVGIG (reference sequence). V lost 0 bases to trimming and J lost 0 bases, with 15 bases between them. The CDR3 extends over 18 amino acids. Full variable domain (outside the CDR3, taken from reference TRBV30 and TRBJ2-6): SQTIHQWPATLVQPVGSPLSLECTVEGTSNPNLYWYRQAAGRGLQLLFYSVGIGQISSEVPQNLSASRPQDRQFILSSKKLLLSDSGFYLCAWSVIRGFYSGANVLTFGAGSRLTVL.

The CDR3: CASSRPGQDEQYF. CDR3 nucleotides: TGCGCCAGCAGCCGACCAGGGCAGGACGAGCAGTACTTC. The rearrangement uses TRBV4-1 and TRBJ2-7; tentative D call: TRBD1 (5 bases). This CDR3 is 13 amino acids long. Per the germline V gene, CDR1 is MGHRA and CDR2 is YSYEKL. V dropped 4 bases and J dropped 5 bases, with 12 bases sitting between them.

V gene TRBV4-2 combines with J gene TRBJ1-3, with D uncertain. V dropped 0 bases and J dropped 3 bases, with 12 bases sitting between them. Germline CDR1 and CDR2: LGHNA and YNFKEQ. CDR3 length equals 16 residues. CDR3 DNA sequence: TGTGCCAGCAGCCAAGAGGCTTTGAGAAGTGGAAACACCATATATTTT. Its protein product is CASSQEALRSGNTIYF.

The sample holds a few counts of this clonotype. The rearrangement links TRBV7-9 to TRBJ2-5; D unclear. The V and J ends lost 0 bases and 5 bases respectively, with 10 bases between them. Germline lookup yields CDR1 SEHNR and CDR2 FQNEAQ (reference sequence). This CDR3 has 14 amino acids. CDR3 in amino acids: CASSLASVRETQYF. DNA for the CDR3: TGTGCCAGCAGCTTAGCGAGCGTCAGGGAGACCCAGTACTTC. Based on the CDR3 plus reference TRBV7-9 and TRBJ2-5, the full variable domain is DTGVSQNPRHKITKRGQNVTFRCDPISEHNRLYWYRQTLGQGPEFLTYFQNEAQLEKSRLLSDRFSAERPKGSFSTLEIQRTEQGDSAMYLCASSLASVRETQYFGPGTRLLVL.

As to this clonotype: A read error may account for a junction end that differs from germline. The gene calls are TRBV6-5 and TRBJ2-5; the D is unclear. From germline, CDR1 is MNHEY and CDR2 SVGAGI. There are 13 residues in the CDR3. As DNA, the CDR3 is TGTGCCAGCAGTTACGCGGACCAAGAGACCCAGCACTTC. This encodes CASSYADQETQHF.

This chain joins TRBV29-1 and TRBJ2-5; the D is unclear. Trimming shortened V by 4 bases and J by 0 bases, and 9 bases separated the two germline ends. Germline V CDR1 and CDR2: SQVTM, ANQGSEA. The CDR3 spans 13 residues. CDR3 loop: CSVAGANQETQYF. In nucleotides, the CDR3 is TGCAGCGTTGCGGGTGCCAACCAAGAGACCCAGTACTTC.

This clonotype has at least ten counts. This chain uses TRBV29-1 with TRBJ2-7, with a tentative D call TRBD1 (6 bases). The CDR3 contains 16 residues. V lost 1 base to trimming and J lost 5 bases, with 21 bases between them. Germline loops: CDR1 SQVTM, CDR2 ANQGSEA. CDR3 sequence (DNA): TGCAGCGTTGAAGGCCTGAGGACAGTCGGCTTCGACGAGCAGTACTTC. It encodes CSVEGLRTVGFDEQYF.

Of note for this clonotype: Since a much larger clone is just one base distant, this may be a read error. The chain links TRBV10-3 to TRBJ2-3; perhaps TRBD1 as D (6 bases). CDR1 is ENHRY and CDR2 is SYGVKD in the germline V gene. The CDR3 length is 16 residues. Trimming pared 4 bases from V and 6 bases from J, leaving 20 bases between. The CDR3 DNA follows: TGTGCCATCAGTGGGTCAGGGGCACCCCGGTTTGATACGCAGTATTTT. Residues: CAISGSGAPRFDTQYF.

In regard to this clonotype: One junction end does not reproduce the germline sequence, and a read error may be involved. The chain recombines TRBV5-4 with TRBJ2-1, with D possibly matching TRBD1 (9 bases). The CDR3 is 17 amino acids. Germline CDR1 SGHNT, CDR2 YYREEE (reference sequence). The CDR3: CGSSRQGVGTRLGEQFF. In DNA form, the CDR3 reads TGTGGCAGCAGTCGACAGGGGGTCGGGACTAGACTTGGGGAGCAGTTCTTC.

The chain employs TRBV11-2 and TRBJ1-2; D remains ambiguous. The CDR3 spans 13 residues. Germline V CDR1 and CDR2: SGHAT, FQNNGV. Trimming removed 5 bases from V and 8 bases from J, with 15 bases in between. The CDR3 bases are TGTGCCAGCAGCCCGACATGGGGTTACGGCTACACCTTC. This translates into CASSPTWGYGYTF.

This clonotype was detected once. This chain connects TRBV6-6 to TRBJ1-2; D is possibly TRBD1 (5 bases). V lost 7 bases, J lost 3 bases, and 21 bases lay in between. CDR3 size: 16 residues. Per germline, CDR1 MNHNY and CDR2 SVGAGI (reference sequence). The CDR3 loop is CASTHDTYRPDYGYTF. CDR3 nucleotide sequence: TGTGCCAGCACCCACGACACCTACAGGCCTGACTATGGCTACACCTTC.

This sequence joins TRBV6-1 and TRBJ2-3; D gene ambiguous. Near its end, the DNA agrees better with TRBJ1-5, so the J call may be wrong. Germline V gives CDR1 MNHNS, CDR2 SASEGT. This CDR3 is built from 17 residues. The CDR3 spells CASSDFLAGGPTDTQHF. The CDR3, as DNA: TGTGCCAGCAGTGATTTTTTAGCGGGAGGGCCCACAGATACGCAGCATTTT.

Details on this clonotype: This could be a read error, since a much larger clone is one nucleotide away. This rearrangement joins TRBV29-1 to TRBJ2-5; 9 positions agree with TRBD1. Trimming removed 6 bases from V and 5 bases from J; junction bases left unmatched: 10. The CDR3 runs 14 residues. CDR1 and CDR2 from the germline V gene are SQVTM and ANQGSEA. This CDR3 is CSVLGQGPRETQYF. The DNA for the CDR3 is TGCAGCGTCTTGGGACAGGGCCCGAGGGAGACCCAGTACTTC.

As regards this clonotype: One end of the junction is discordant with germline, which a read error may explain. The genes are TRBV30 and TRBJ1-2; D is unclear. The V gene's germline CDR1 is GTSNPN and CDR2 SVGIG (reference sequence). The CDR3 has 13 amino acids. The chain's CDR3 is CTWSVPINYGYTF. In DNA form, the CDR3 reads TGTACCTGGAGTGTACCCATAAACTATGGCTACACCTTC.

Turning to this clonotype: A much larger clone differs by one base, so this may be a read error. CDR3 in amino acids: CASSFSPGSFYEQYF. CDR3 sequence (DNA): TGTGCCAGCAGTTTTTCCCCTGGAAGCTTCTACGAGCAGTACTTC. V usage is TRBV12-3 or TRBV12-4 and J usage is TRBJ2-7; D call uncertain. V was shortened by 3 bases and J by 3 bases, with 15 bases between the two germline ends. The CDR3 consists of 15 residues.

A remark on this clonotype: A much larger clonotype is one base distant, so this may be a read error. V usage is TRBV29-1 and J usage is TRBJ2-1; 11 bases agree with TRBD2. V was pared by 8 bases and J by 1 base, with 13 bases of the junction left unmatched. The germline gives CDR1 SQVTM, CDR2 ANQGSEA. The CDR3 length is 17 residues. CDR3 amino acids: CSINNQASGRSYNEQFF. CDR3 coding DNA: TGCAGCATAAATAACCAGGCTAGCGGGAGGTCCTACAATGAGCAGTTCTTC.

Comment on this clonotype: This CDR3 is missing its conserved last phenylalanine or tryptophan, likely due to a read error. The chain is built from TRBV29-1 and TRBJ1-6; D is possibly TRBD1 (5 bases). The germline gives CDR1 SQVTM, CDR2 ANQGSEA. There are 13 residues in the CDR3. In nucleotides, the CDR3 is TGCAGCGTTGGTATAGGGGCTAATTCGCCCCTCCACATT. Translation gives CSVGIGANSPLHI.

This chain connects TRBV6-5 to TRBJ1-6; D unresolved. Trimming took off 10 bases at V and 4 bases at J, with 17 bases between the two ends. CDR1 and CDR2 (germline): MNHEY, SVGAGI. This CDR3 comprises 15 residues. CDR3 residues: CANNKGSGYNSPLHF. The CDR3 DNA reads TGTGCCAACAATAAAGGGAGCGGGTATAATTCACCCCTCCACTTT.

V and J are TRBV5-1 and TRBJ1-3; TRBD1 is a possible D gene (6 bases). Trimming took 5 bases from V and 2 from J, leaving 14 bases between them. The CDR3 is 15 amino acids. Germline CDR1 SGHRS, CDR2 YFSETQ. CDR3 nucleotide sequence: TGCGCCAGCAGACCAACAGGGTTAACTGGAAACACCATATATTTT. Its protein product is CASRPTGLTGNTIYF. The complete variable domain, with remaining parts taken from reference TRBV5-1 and TRBJ1-3, reads KAGVTQTPRYLIKTRGQQVTLSCSPISGHRSVSWYQQTPGQGLQFLFEYFSETQRNKGNFPGRFSGRQFSNSRSEMNVSTLELGDSALYLCASRPTGLTGNTIYFGEGSWLTVV.

About this clonotype: The junction shows a germline mismatch at one end, possibly a read error. The rearrangement links TRBV6-1 to TRBJ1-5; tentative D call: TRBD1 (6 bases). There are 14 residues in the CDR3. Germline V CDR1 and CDR2: MNHNS, SASEGT. The CDR3 DNA sequence: TGTGCCAGCACGGGGAGGGGGAGCAATCAGCCCCGGCATTTT. It is translated as CASTGRGSNQPRHF.

Remarks on this clonotype: A read error may account for a junction end that differs from germline. The V gene is TRBV5-4, the J gene TRBJ2-3, with 10 bases aligning to TRBD2. The CDR3 extends over 19 amino acids. Germline CDR1 SGHNT, CDR2 YYREEE (reference sequence). Here the CDR3 DNA reads TGTGCAAGCAGCTTCACAAGCGGGAGGGCTTCAATACCCACAGATACGCAGTATTTT. It codes for CASSFTSGRASIPTDTQYF.

This clonotype has ten or more counts. V gene TRBV10-2 combines with J gene TRBJ2-7, with a tentative D call TRBD2 (6 bases). Germline V CDR1 and CDR2: WSHSY, SAAADI. V was shortened by 4 bases and J by 2 bases, with 15 bases between the two germline ends. CDR3 size: 15 residues. In nucleotides, the CDR3 is TGCGCCAGCAGTGTGGACGGGAGAGGACCCTACGAGCAGTACTTC. As protein: CASSVDGRGPYEQYF.

At least ten counts were recorded for this clonotype. The rearrangement joins TRBV11-2 to TRBJ2-2; 7 bases line up with TRBD2. The germline CDR1 and CDR2 sequences are SGHAT and FQNNGV. The V gene end was trimmed by 5 bases and the J gene end by 5 bases; junction bases not matched to a gene: 5. The CDR3 is 14 amino acids. CDR3 protein: CASSPGRVTGELFF. CDR3 coding DNA: TGTGCCAGCAGCCCGGGGAGGGTAACCGGGGAGCTGTTTTTT.